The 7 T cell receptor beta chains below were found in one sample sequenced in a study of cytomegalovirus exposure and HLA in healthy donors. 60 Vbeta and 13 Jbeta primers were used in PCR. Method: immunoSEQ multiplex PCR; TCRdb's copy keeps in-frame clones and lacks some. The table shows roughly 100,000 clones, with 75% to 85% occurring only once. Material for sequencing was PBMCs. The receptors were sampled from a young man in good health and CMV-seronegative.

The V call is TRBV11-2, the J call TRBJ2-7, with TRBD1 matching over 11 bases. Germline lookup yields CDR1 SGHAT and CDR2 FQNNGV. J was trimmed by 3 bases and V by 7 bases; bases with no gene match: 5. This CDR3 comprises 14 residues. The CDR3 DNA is TGTGCCAGCACCTCGGACAGGGGGCTCTACGAGCAGTACTTC. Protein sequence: CASTSDRGLYEQYF. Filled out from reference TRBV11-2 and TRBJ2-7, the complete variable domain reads EAGVAQSPRYKIIEKRQSVAFWCNPISGHATLYWYQQILGQGPKLLIQFQNNGVVDDSQLPKDRFSAERLKGVDSTLKIQPAKLEDSAVYLCASTSDRGLYEQYFGPGTRLTVT.

The CDR3 protein is CASSLGGRDLEAFF. CDR3 coding DNA: TGTGCCAGCAGTCTGGGTGGGAGGGATTTGGAGGCTTTCTTT. The chain carries TRBV5-5 and TRBJ1-1; D uncertain. The germline V gene encodes CDR1 SGHKS and CDR2 YYEKEE (reference sequence). The CDR3 is 14 residues long. V dropped 5 bases and J dropped 11 bases, with 22 bases sitting between them.

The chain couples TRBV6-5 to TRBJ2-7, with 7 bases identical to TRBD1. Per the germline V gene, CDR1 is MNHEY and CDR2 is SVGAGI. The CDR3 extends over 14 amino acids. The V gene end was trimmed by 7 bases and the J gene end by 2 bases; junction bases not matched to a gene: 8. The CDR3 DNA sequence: TGTGCCAGCACCAAATCTCAGGGGGCCTACGAGCAGTACTTC. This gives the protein CASTKSQGAYEQYF.

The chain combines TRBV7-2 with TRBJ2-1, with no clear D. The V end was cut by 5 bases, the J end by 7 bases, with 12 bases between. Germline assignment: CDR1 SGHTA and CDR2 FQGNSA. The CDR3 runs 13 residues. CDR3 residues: CASSLSTVNEQFF. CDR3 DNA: TGTGCCAGCAGCCTCTCGACTGTAAATGAGCAGTTCTTC.

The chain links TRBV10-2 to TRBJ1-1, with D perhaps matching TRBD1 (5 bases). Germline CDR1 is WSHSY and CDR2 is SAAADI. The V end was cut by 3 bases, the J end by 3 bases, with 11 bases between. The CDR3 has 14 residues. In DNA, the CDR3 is TGCGCCAGCAGTGAAAGGCAGGGCTACACTGAAGCTTTCTTT. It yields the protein CASSERQGYTEAFF.

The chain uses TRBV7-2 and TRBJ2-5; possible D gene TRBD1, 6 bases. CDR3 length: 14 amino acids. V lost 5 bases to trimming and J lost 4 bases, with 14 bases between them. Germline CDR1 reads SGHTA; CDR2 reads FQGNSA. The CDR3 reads CASSDRTGIETQYF. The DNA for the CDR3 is TGTGCCAGCAGCGATCGTACAGGGATAGAGACCCAGTACTTC.

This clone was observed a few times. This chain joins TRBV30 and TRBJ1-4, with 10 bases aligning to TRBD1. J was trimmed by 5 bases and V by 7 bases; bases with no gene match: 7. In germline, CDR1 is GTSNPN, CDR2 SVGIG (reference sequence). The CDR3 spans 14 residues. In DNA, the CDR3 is TGTGCCTTCCAACCGGGACAGGGGAATGAAAAACTGTTTTTT. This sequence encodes CAFQPGQGNEKLFF.